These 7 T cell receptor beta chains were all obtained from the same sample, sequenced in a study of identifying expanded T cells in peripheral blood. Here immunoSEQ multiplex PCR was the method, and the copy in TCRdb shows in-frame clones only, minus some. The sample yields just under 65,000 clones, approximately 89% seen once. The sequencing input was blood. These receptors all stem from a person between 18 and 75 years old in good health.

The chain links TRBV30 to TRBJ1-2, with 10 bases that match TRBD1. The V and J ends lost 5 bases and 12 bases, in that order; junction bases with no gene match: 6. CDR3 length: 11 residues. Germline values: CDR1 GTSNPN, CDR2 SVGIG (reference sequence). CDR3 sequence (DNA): TGTGCCTGGGGAGGGACAGGGGCTAACACCTTC. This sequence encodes CAWGGTGANTF.

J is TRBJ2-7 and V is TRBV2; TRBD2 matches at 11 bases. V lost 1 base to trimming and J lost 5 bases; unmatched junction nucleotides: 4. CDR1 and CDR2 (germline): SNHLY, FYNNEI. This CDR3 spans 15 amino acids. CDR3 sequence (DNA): TGTGCCAGCAGTGAAGAACTAGCGGGAGTCAACGAGCAGTACTTC. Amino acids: CASSEELAGVNEQYF. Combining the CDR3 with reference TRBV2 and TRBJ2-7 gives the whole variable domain EPEVTQTPSHQVTQMGQEVILRCVPISNHLYFYWYRQILGQKVEFLVSFYNNEISEKSEIFDDQFSVERPDGSNFTLKIRSTKLEDSAMYFCASSEELAGVNEQYFGPGTRLTVT.

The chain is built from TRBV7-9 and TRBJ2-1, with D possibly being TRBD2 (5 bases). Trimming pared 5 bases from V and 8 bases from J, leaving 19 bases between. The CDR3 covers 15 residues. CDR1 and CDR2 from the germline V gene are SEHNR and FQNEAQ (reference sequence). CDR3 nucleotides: TGTGCCAGCAGCCTAGGTGGACTTGATGGGGATGAGCAGTTCTTC. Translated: CASSLGGLDGDEQFF.

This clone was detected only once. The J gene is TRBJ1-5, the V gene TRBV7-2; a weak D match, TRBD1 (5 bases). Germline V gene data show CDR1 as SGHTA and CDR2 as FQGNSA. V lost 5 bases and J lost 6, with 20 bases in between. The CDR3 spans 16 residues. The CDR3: CASSPLGGAASQPQHF. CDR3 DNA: TGTGCCAGCAGCCCACTGGGAGGGGCTGCAAGTCAGCCCCAGCATTTT.

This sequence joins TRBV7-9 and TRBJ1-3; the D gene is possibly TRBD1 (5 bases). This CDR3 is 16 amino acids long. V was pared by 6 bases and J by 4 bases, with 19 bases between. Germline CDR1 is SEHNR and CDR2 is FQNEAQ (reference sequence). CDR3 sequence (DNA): TGTGCCAGCAGAGAGGGGCACGCACTTCAGGGAAACACCATATATTTT. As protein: CASREGHALQGNTIYF.

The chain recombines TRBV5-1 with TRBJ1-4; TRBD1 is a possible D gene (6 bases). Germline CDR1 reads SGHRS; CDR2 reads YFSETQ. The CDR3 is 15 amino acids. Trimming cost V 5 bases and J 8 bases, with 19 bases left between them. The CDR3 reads CASRPTGGGREKLFF. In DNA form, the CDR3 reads TGCGCCAGCAGGCCCACGGGGGGCGGTCGGGAAAAACTGTTTTTT.

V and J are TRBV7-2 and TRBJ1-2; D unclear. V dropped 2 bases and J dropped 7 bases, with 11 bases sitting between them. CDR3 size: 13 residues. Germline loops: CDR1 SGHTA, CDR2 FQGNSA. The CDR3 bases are TGTGCCAGCAGCTTAAGGACTTCGGGTGGCTACACCTTC. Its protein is CASSLRTSGGYTF.